This T cell receptor (beta chain) was documented in a study of blood T cell repertoires in COVID-19. Across the whole study: Some COVID-19 samples were acute and others convalescent; all came from the United States, Italy and Spain.

Looked up from germline, CDR1 is MDHEN and CDR2 is SYDVKM. This CDR3 is built from 15 residues. The V gene end was trimmed by 6 bases and the J gene end by 5 bases; junction bases not matched to a gene: 7. The table came from immunoSEQ multiplex PCR; TCRdb's copy has only in-frame clones and leaves some out. The data show about 190,000 clones, with about four fifths seen just once and roughly 7.1% held by the top ten. The sequence was collected from an older woman with COVID-19, enrolled during active disease. The sample taken for sequencing was peripheral blood. The chain combines TRBV28 with TRBJ2-7; 13 bases align to TRBD2. The CDR3 nucleotides read TGTGCCAGCAGGTTGACTAGCGGGAGGTCCCACGAGCAGTACTTC. The encoded protein is CASRLTSGRSHEQYF.